The clone carrying this TCR beta chain was seen more than once but under ten times. V trimming: 2 bases; J trimming: 9 bases; junction bases outside the gene matches: 5. This CDR3 comprises 14 residues. The germline V gene encodes CDR1 SGHAT and CDR2 FQNNGV. This record belongs to a study of cytomegalovirus exposure and HLA in healthy donors. Primers for the PCR totalled 60 Vbeta and 13 Jbeta. The method was immunoSEQ multiplex PCR; TCRdb's version includes in-frame clones alone and lacks a portion of them. The repertoire holds roughly 110,000 clones, 65% to 75% seen once, with around 4.9% in the top ten.

The chain combines TRBV11-2 with TRBJ2-7; 12 bases map to TRBD2. The receptor's source is a man between 25 and 39 years old in good health and CMV-seropositive. The sample was PBMCs. The CDR3 protein is CASSLLAGGIGQYF. CDR3 nucleotides: TGTGCCAGCAGCTTACTAGCGGGGGGGATCGGGCAGTACTTC.